This TCR beta chain was recovered during a study of blood T cell repertoires in COVID-19. Whole-study context: Acute and convalescent COVID-19 specimens originated in the United States, Italy and Spain.

The CDR3 covers 12 residues. Germline values: CDR1 MNHEY, CDR2 SVGEGT. Trimming took off 4 bases at V and 0 bases at J, with 3 bases between the two ends. A remark on this clone: The same CDR3 arises from other DNA sequences in this sample as well.

Original processing notes: Using reference gene primer amplification, nucleated cell counts were estimated. The protocol was immunoSEQ multiplex PCR, while the TCRdb copy is restricted to in-frame clones and leaves out a portion. V and J calls and clone size come straight from that table; D and trimming were deduced from the DNA. The repertoire holds tens of thousands of clones, with approximately 83% as singletons. Sequencing was performed on peripheral blood. The chain uses TRBV6-2 or TRBV6-3 and TRBJ1-1, with unresolved D. This clonotype originated in a man aged 40-55 years with COVID-19, enrolled during active disease. The CDR3 here is CASSSMNTEAFF. The CDR3 bases are TGTGCCAGCAGTTCCATGAACACTGAAGCTTTCTTT.